The 14 T cell receptor beta chains below come from one sample, sequenced in a study of somatic mutations in cytotoxic T cells in rheumatoid arthritis. The data were produced by immunoSEQ multiplex PCR, yet TCRdb's version contains in-frame clones alone and is incomplete. The sample records around 1,000 clones, approximately 80% being singletons. Sequencing input: CD8+ T cells sorted from blood. Receptor source: a woman aged 60-70 years with rheumatoid arthritis.

The chain links TRBV29-1 to TRBJ2-1; tentatively, D is TRBD1 (5 bases). V shed 4 bases and J shed 10 bases, with 23 bases lying between them. Germline V gene sequence: CDR1 SQVTM, CDR2 ANQGSEA. The CDR3 has 15 amino acids. This CDR3 is CSVAPPAAGKWEQFF. The CDR3 bases are TGCAGCGTTGCACCTCCGGCGGCAGGGAAGTGGGAGCAGTTCTTC.

The chain links TRBV4-1 to TRBJ2-7; TRBD1 matches at 7 bases. The CDR3 loop spans 17 amino acids. Germline assignment: CDR1 MGHRA and CDR2 YSYEKL. With V trimmed by 0 bases and J by 0 bases, 8 bases remained unmatched. Written as DNA, the CDR3 is TGCGCCAGCAGCCAAGAACCTACAGGGGTGAGCTCCTACGAGCAGTACTTC. Translation gives CASSQEPTGVSSYEQYF.

The chain joins TRBV7-8 to TRBJ1-6; TRBD1 agrees at 7 bases. CDR1 is SGHVS, CDR2 FQNEAQ, per germline. Losses at the gene ends were 5 bases for V and 5 bases for J; bases not matched to a gene: 6. The CDR3 loop spans 15 amino acids. This CDR3 is CASSPWGQNNSPLHF. CDR3 DNA sequence: TGTGCCAGCAGCCCATGGGGACAGAATAATTCACCCCTCCACTTT. The variable domain in full, with the rest retrieved from reference TRBV7-8 and TRBJ1-6, is GAGVSQSPRYKVAKRGQDVALRCDPISGHVSLFWYQQALGQGPEFLTYFQNEAQLDKSGLPSDRFFAERPEGSVSTLKIQRTQQEDSAVYLCASSPWGQNNSPLHFGNGTRLTVT.

The rearrangement links TRBV6-8 to TRBJ1-2; 9 nucleotides line up with TRBD1. The ends lost 4 bases at V and 8 bases at J; junction bases unmatched: 5. This CDR3 region has 13 residues. CDR1 MNHGY and CDR2 SAAAGT come from the germline V gene. The CDR3 spells CASSSTGGSGYTF. Written as DNA, the CDR3 is TGTGCCAGCAGTTCGACAGGGGGTTCGGGCTACACCTTC.

The chain recombines TRBV4-1 with TRBJ2-7; 8 bases agree with TRBD2. The CDR3 loop spans 15 amino acids. V shed 1 base, J shed 3 bases, and the junction held 5 bases outside the gene matches. Germline CDR1 MGHRA, CDR2 YSYEKL. For the CDR3, the DNA is TGCGCCAGCAGCCAAGGGGGGAGCGGGAGCTACGAGCAGTACTTC. It codes for CASSQGGSGSYEQYF.

The chain couples TRBV19 to TRBJ2-1, with 12 positions matching TRBD2. Per the germline V gene, CDR1 is LNHDA and CDR2 is SQIVND (reference sequence). The CDR3 is 15 residues long. V lost 9 bases and J lost 6; bases outside the gene matches: 9. Written as DNA, the CDR3 is TGTGCCAGCAGACTGACTAGCGGGGGTGGCAATGAGCAGTTCTTC. Translated: CASRLTSGGGNEQFF.

V and J are TRBV19 and TRBJ1-5; 8 nucleotides line up with TRBD1. Per germline, CDR1 LNHDA and CDR2 SQIVND (reference sequence). This CDR3 has 12 residues. Trimming took 6 bases from V and 6 from J; bases not matched to a gene: 1. The CDR3 DNA follows: TGTGCCAGTAGGACAGGGGTTCAGCCCCAGCATTTT. It specifies CASRTGVQPQHF.

This clone appeared a few times. This chain connects TRBV6-1 to TRBJ1-1; 8 nucleotides align to TRBD1. There are 15 residues in the CDR3. CDR1 and CDR2 (germline): MNHNS, SASEGT. The trim removed 7 bases at V and 6 bases at J, leaving 13 bases unmatched. The CDR3 sequence: CASTSWAGGLAEAFF. The CDR3 coding sequence is TGTGCCAGCACCTCGTGGGCAGGGGGCTTGGCTGAAGCTTTCTTT.

The V and J genes are TRBV7-9 and TRBJ2-1; D may be TRBD2 (5 bases). V was trimmed by 5 bases and J by 9 bases, leaving 20 bases between them. In germline, CDR1 is SEHNR, CDR2 FQNEAQ (reference sequence). This CDR3 is built from 15 residues. The CDR3, as DNA: TGTGCCAGCAGCCAGGTGCTGGCGGGCGGCAGTGAGCAGTTCTTC. Protein sequence: CASSQVLAGGSEQFF. The entire variable domain, with the rest obtained from reference TRBV7-9 and TRBJ2-1, is as follows: DTGVSQNPRHKITKRGQNVTFRCDPISEHNRLYWYRQTLGQGPEFLTYFQNEAQLEKSRLLSDRFSAERPKGSFSTLEIQRTEQGDSAMYLCASSQVLAGGSEQFFGPGTRLTVL.

This clone was observed a handful of times. The CDR3 loop reads CASSTGQSKSYNEQFF. DNA for the CDR3: TGTGCCAGCAGTACGGGACAGAGCAAATCCTACAATGAGCAGTTCTTC. The chain has TRBV27 and TRBJ2-1; 7 bases agree with TRBD1. V was clipped by 5 bases and J by 1 base; unmatched bases: 8. The germline gives CDR1 MNHEY, CDR2 SMNVEV (reference sequence). The CDR3 is 16 residues long.

The V and J genes are TRBV5-5 and TRBJ2-7; D remains ambiguous. The CDR3 covers 12 residues. Germline CDR1 is SGHKS and CDR2 is YYEKEE (reference sequence). V was cut by 3 bases and J by 1 base, with 5 bases left in between. The CDR3 spells CASSSPSYEQYF. In DNA form, the CDR3 reads TGTGCCAGCAGCTCCCCTTCCTACGAGCAGTACTTC.

This rearrangement joins TRBV11-2 to TRBJ1-4; the D gene is possibly TRBD1 (6 bases). Trimming left V 5 bases short and J 7 bases short, with 11 bases between. This CDR3 has 13 residues. CDR1 SGHAT and CDR2 FQNNGV come from the germline V gene. CDR3 sequence reads: CASSRAGAEKLFF. DNA for the CDR3: TGTGCCAGCAGCCGAGCGGGGGCTGAAAAACTGTTTTTT.

A single count supports this clone. J is TRBJ2-1 and V is TRBV5-1; TRBD1 agrees at 7 bases. The V segment lost 4 bases and the J segment 4 bases; nucleotides outside the gene matches: 11. The CDR3 loop spans 16 amino acids. Germline values: CDR1 SGHRS, CDR2 YFSETQ. CDR3 in DNA: TGCGCCAGCAGCAGACGAGGGGGCGACGCGTACAATGAGCAGTTCTTC. This codes for CASSRRGGDAYNEQFF.

The V and J genes are TRBV7-9 and TRBJ1-5; 9 nucleotides align to TRBD1. Trimming cost V 5 bases and J 7 bases; bases outside gene matches: 15. The CDR3 loop spans 17 amino acids. Germline lookup yields CDR1 SEHNR and CDR2 FQNEAQ (reference sequence). The DNA for the CDR3 is TGTGCCAGCAGCGGACCTCTACAGGACAGGGGAGGACAGCCCCAGCATTTT. It codes for CASSGPLQDRGGQPQHF.